Below are 15 T cell receptor beta chains sequenced from a single sample in a study of response to subunit inactivated influenza vaccine (dated by TCRdb to the late 2010s). The library was obtained by RT-PCR. The sequencing machine was an Illumina HiSeq 2500. The public sequencing data were trimmed at Q25 with fastp and processed into clonotypes with MiXCR by TCRdb, which kept only in-frame beta chains. Here each entry gathers all rows of one CDR3 protein and keeps the most common genes and DNA. The sample includes some 540,000 distinct CDR3 sequences, with approximately 20% observed a single time. The top ten hold 2.5% to 3.5% of the sample. The sample was also linked to a second study, of T cells expressing NK-cell markers. The second investigation adds: 5'RACE template switching, by which a universal primer site and unique molecular identifiers were added, was used to make TCR beta cDNA libraries.

The input for sequencing was CD4+ T cells sorted from PBMCs, taken 12 days after vaccination. The receptors shown here come from a man in his forties or fifties who received an inactivated influenza vaccine. Donor details come from another sample of the same person, matched by shared clones.

The table lists this clonotype with a count of one. The rearrangement joins TRBV20-1 to TRBJ1-5, with D uncertain. The CDR3 consists of 13 residues. Trimming took 7 bases from V and 8 from J, leaving 18 bases between them. The germline V gene has CDR1 DFQATT and CDR2 SNEGSKA (reference sequence). CDR3 nucleotides: TGCAGTGTCTCAAATGCGGGTATAGAGCCCCAGCATTTT. Translation gives CSVSNAGIEPQHF.

There are a few counts of this clonotype. The V and J genes are TRBV12-3 or TRBV12-4 and TRBJ1-3; weak D call: TRBD1 (6 bases). This CDR3 region has 15 residues. Trimming pared 6 bases from V and 0 bases from J, leaving 12 bases between. For the CDR3, the DNA is TGTGCCAGCAGCAAAACAGGGAGCTCTGGAAACACCATATATTTT. Its protein product is CASSKTGSSGNTIYF.

The chain has TRBV29-1 and TRBJ2-7; no clear D. CDR3 length: 12 amino acids. Between the trimmed V and J ends, which lost 4 bases and 8 bases, there was a span of 15 bases. Germline CDR1 SQVTM, CDR2 ANQGSEA. The CDR3 spells CSVGSTNFKQYF. The CDR3 DNA reads TGCAGCGTTGGTTCCACCAATTTTAAGCAGTACTTC.

This clonotype has only one observation. Possible read error: a much larger clone is one base away. The chain carries TRBV12-3 or TRBV12-4 and TRBJ1-1; D unresolved. CDR3 length equals 14 residues. CDR3 region: CASSPDWENTEALF. CDR3 nucleotides: TGTGCCAGCAGTCCAGATTGGGAGAACACTGAAGCTTTATTT.

The J gene is TRBJ2-2, the V gene TRBV20-1; D is uncertain. Germline V gene lookup returns CDR1 DFQATT and CDR2 SNEGSKA (reference sequence). Trimming took off 7 bases at V and 3 bases at J, with 9 bases between the two ends. CDR3 length: 12 amino acids. CDR3 sequence reads: CSVISYTGELFF. The CDR3 DNA reads TGCAGTGTTATAAGTTACACCGGGGAGCTGTTTTTT.

J is TRBJ1-4 and V is TRBV7-2; tentatively, D is TRBD1 (6 bases). V was trimmed by 1 base and J by 5 bases, leaving 8 bases between them. Germline V gene data show CDR1 as SGHTA and CDR2 as FQGNSA. This CDR3 has 14 amino acids. As DNA, the CDR3 is TGTGCCAGCAGCTTAGGGGGGCAGAATGAAAAACTGTTTTTT. Translated, it gives CASSLGGQNEKLFF. Together with reference TRBV7-2 and TRBJ1-4, the CDR3 gives the full variable domain: GAGVSQSPSNKVTEKGKDVELRCDPISGHTALYWYRQSLGQGLEFLIYFQGNSAPDKSGLPSDRFSAERTGGSVSTLTIQRTQQEDSAVYLCASSLGGQNEKLFFGSGTQLSVL.

The chain has TRBV29-1 and TRBJ2-3; 7 positions match TRBD2. Germline CDR1 reads SQVTM; CDR2 reads ANQGSEA. The CDR3 covers 15 residues. The V gene end was trimmed by 1 base and the J gene end by 4 bases; junction bases not matched to a gene: 8. The CDR3 region is CSVEGSGAPPDTQYF. In DNA, the CDR3 is TGCAGCGTTGAAGGGAGCGGGGCCCCCCCAGATACGCAGTATTTT.

In its sample, this clonotype was seen a few times. The chain recombines TRBV4-1 with TRBJ2-7; 11 bases are a match to TRBD1. The CDR3 length is 17 residues. Trimming at V came to 2 bases and at J to 5 bases, leaving 11 bases not matched to a gene. Looked up from germline, CDR1 is MGHRA and CDR2 is YSYEKL. The CDR3 region has the DNA TGCGCCAGCAGCCAAACATCCGGGACAGGGGGGTTAAACGAGCAGTACTTC. Translating gives CASSQTSGTGGLNEQYF.

V gene TRBV7-9 combines with J gene TRBJ2-1; D is possibly TRBD2 (6 bases). Germline CDR1 reads SEHNR; CDR2 reads FQNEAQ (reference sequence). This CDR3 has 16 amino acids. V was pared by 5 bases and J by 0 bases, with 14 bases between. The CDR3 sequence: CASSQGLAPSYNEQFF. The CDR3 nucleotides are TGTGCCAGCAGCCAGGGACTGGCGCCCTCCTACAATGAGCAGTTCTTC.

J is TRBJ2-7 and V is TRBV28; TRBD2 matches at 13 bases. CDR1 and CDR2 (germline): MDHEN, SYDVKM. Germline trimming cut 6 bases from V and 5 bases from J; bases unmatched to any gene: 7. The CDR3 runs 15 residues. CDR3 DNA: TGTGCCAGCAGGACCGGACTAGCGGGAGTAAACGAGCAGTACTTC. This encodes CASRTGLAGVNEQYF.

This clonotype has at least ten counts. The chain joins TRBV12-3 or TRBV12-4 to TRBJ2-2; 7 bases are a match to TRBD1. The CDR3 is 14 amino acids. Trimming removed 5 bases from V and 3 bases from J; junction bases left unmatched: 3. DNA of the CDR3: TGTGCCAGCAGTCGGGACAGCTACACCGGGGAGCTGTTTTTT. Residues: CASSRDSYTGELFF.

V is TRBV29-1 and J is TRBJ1-1; TRBD1 is a possible D gene (6 bases). This CDR3 has 14 amino acids. Germline V gene data show CDR1 as SQVTM and CDR2 as ANQGSEA. V was trimmed by 8 bases and J by 1 base, leaving 17 bases between them. CDR3 nucleotide sequence: TGCAGCCTCAGGTGGCAGGGGAAGAACACTGAAGCTTTCTTT. It yields the protein CSLRWQGKNTEAFF. The variable domain in full, completed from reference TRBV29-1 and TRBJ1-1, reads SAVISQKPSRDICQRGTSLTIQCQVDSQVTMMFWYRQQPGQSLTLIATANQGSEATYESGFVIDKFPISRPNLTFSTLTVSNMSPEDSSIYLCSLRWQGKNTEAFFGQGTRLTVV.

This chain connects TRBV14 to TRBJ1-1; unclear D gene. Germline V gene lookup returns CDR1 SGHDN and CDR2 FVKESK. The CDR3 length is 15 residues. With 6 bases removed from V and 0 bases from J, the gap between germline ends came to 14 bases. In DNA, the CDR3 is TGTGCCAGCAGTCAACCGGGTTCGGTGAACACTGAAGCTTTCTTT. Translation: CASSQPGSVNTEAFF.

This chain uses TRBV20-1 with TRBJ2-7; TRBD1 matches 8 bases. The CDR3 totals 13 residues. Trimming removed 6 bases from V and 2 bases from J; junction bases left unmatched: 6. Looked up from germline, CDR1 is DFQATT and CDR2 is SNEGSKA (reference sequence). CDR3 sequence (DNA): TGCAGTGCCCCGACAGGGGACCCCTACGAGCAGTACTTC. Translation gives CSAPTGDPYEQYF.

The chain has TRBV5-4 and TRBJ2-2, with TRBD2 identical over 9 bases. Germline CDR1 reads SGHNT; CDR2 reads YYREEE (reference sequence). V was clipped by 0 bases and J by 7 bases; unmatched bases: 7. The CDR3 runs to 16 residues. The CDR3 DNA is TGTGCCAGCAGCTTGGCAGGCGGGGGGGCCATCGGGGAGCTGTTTTTT. This codes for CASSLAGGGAIGELFF.